This is a list of T cell receptor beta chains from one sample in a study of T cell responses to AZD1222 COVID-19 vaccine. Sequencing used immunoSEQ multiplex PCR; TCRdb keeps in-frame clones, though not all of them. Here the sample spans 200,000 or so clones, 85% to 95% being singletons. Sequencing was performed on peripheral blood, taken on day 0 of AZD1222 vaccination. The receptors here all came from an adult in good health. CDR3s include the opening cysteine and the closing phenylalanine or tryptophan.

v_gene: TRBV24-1; CDR3aa: CATSDLGTGSYNEQFF
v_gene: TRBV27; CDR3aa: CASSLSGTGAYEQYF
v_gene: TRBV29-1; CDR3aa: CSVGGPGSNEKLFF
v_gene: TRBV5-1; CDR3aa: CASRPGQGVLGEQYF
v_gene: TRBV9; CDR3aa: CASSPRDSGANVLTF
v_gene: TRBV7-8; CDR3aa: CASSSLGVVTEAFF
v_gene: TRBV7-3; CDR3aa: CASSSGHGTEAFF
v_gene: TRBV5-4; CDR3aa: CASSQGQGNQPQHF
v_gene: TRBV27; CDR3aa: CASSSRIFGLAKLSSYEQYF
v_gene: TRBV12-3/TRBV12-4; CDR3aa: CASRLGYTEAFF
v_gene: TRBV19; CDR3aa: CASSRQSKGEKLFF
v_gene: TRBV11-2; CDR3aa: CASSLSQGKTQYF
v_gene: TRBV29-1; CDR3aa: CSAGGGTGELFF
v_gene: TRBV15; CDR3aa: CATSRDFTNSNQPQHF
v_gene: TRBV19; CDR3aa: CASSMGLAGVYEQYF
v_gene: TRBV5-1; CDR3aa: CASSLDLWADTQYF
v_gene: TRBV27; CDR3aa: CASSSIGLVRYEQYF
v_gene: TRBV7-9; CDR3aa: CASSFGEIYEQYF
v_gene: TRBV5-5; CDR3aa: CASSFRTGAYEQYF
v_gene: TRBV27; CDR3aa: CASSLYQARDTQYF
v_gene: TRBV27; CDR3aa: CASSPGYGGEQYF
v_gene: TRBV5-8; CDR3aa: CASSSRANYGYTF
v_gene: TRBV27; CDR3aa: CASSDIQGRAEAFF
v_gene: TRBV7-9; CDR3aa: CASSLKRGGAGANVLTF
v_gene: TRBV7-9; CDR3aa: CAAEDTQYF
v_gene: TRBV5-1; CDR3aa: CASSQTRNEQFF
v_gene: TRBV4-1; CDR3aa: CASSQGGQNTEAFF
v_gene: TRBV27; CDR3aa: CASSTDRGIDEQYF